The 7 T cell receptor beta chains given below trace back to one sample, sequenced in a study of T cell repertoires in aging, cancer and after chemotherapy. TRB rearrangements spanning V, D and J were amplified using mixed TRB-A/B primers. TCRdb reprocessed the multiplex PCR reads via MiXCR and lists one record per CDR3 protein. The profile shows 140 or so distinct CDR3 sequences, around 80% of them singletons. The template was genomic DNA from peripheral blood, not RNA. The sequencing sample was made of blood. These receptors all come from a human donor with a solid tumor.

The chain joins TRBV18 to TRBJ2-7; D remains ambiguous. The CDR3 is 14 amino acids. Trimming pared 3 bases from V and 2 bases from J, leaving 11 bases between. Germline V gene data show CDR1 as KGHSH and CDR2 as LQKENI. In DNA, the CDR3 is TGTGCCAGCTCACCGTACGCTGAAACCTACGAGCAGTACTTC. This gives the protein CASSPYAETYEQYF.

The chain has TRBV7-9 and TRBJ2-7; 8 nucleotides agree with TRBD1. This CDR3 has 13 residues. Germline CDR1 SEHNR, CDR2 FQNEAQ (reference sequence). The V and J ends lost 1 base and 9 bases, in that order; junction bases with no gene match: 5. The CDR3 coding sequence is TGTGCCAGCAGCTTAGGACAGGGGCCGCGGCAGTACTTC. Translated, it gives CASSLGQGPRQYF.

The CDR3, as DNA: TGTGCCAGCAGCTTAGATCTCAATCAGCCCCAGCATTTT. It is translated as CASSLDLNQPQHF. The genes are TRBV7-3 and TRBJ1-5; the D is unclear. The CDR3 covers 13 residues. The V and J ends lost 2 bases and 3 bases respectively, with 5 bases between them. CDR1 and CDR2 from the germline V gene are SGHTA and FQGTGA.

This rearrangement joins TRBV30 to TRBJ1-3; no clear D gene. Looked up from germline, CDR1 is GTSNPN and CDR2 is SVGIG (reference sequence). Trimming cost V 0 bases and J 3 bases, with 0 bases left between them. The CDR3 runs 11 residues. This CDR3 reads CAWSVGNTIYF. The CDR3 DNA follows: TGTGCCTGGAGTGTTGGAAACACCATATATTTT.

This chain connects TRBV19 to TRBJ1-1, with D perhaps matching TRBD1 (5 bases). Germline CDR1 LNHDA, CDR2 SQIVND (reference sequence). Trimming took 5 bases from V and 4 from J, leaving 17 bases between them. This CDR3 region has 15 residues. The CDR3 bases are TGTGCCAGTAGTCCAAGAGGCAGGGAAGGCACTGAAGCTTTCTTT. The encoded protein is CASSPRGREGTEAFF.

This chain uses TRBV6-1 with TRBJ1-2, with D maybe TRBD1 (5 bases). CDR1 is MNHNS, CDR2 SASEGT, per germline. Trimming took 1 base from V and 8 from J, leaving 11 bases between them. The CDR3 extends over 13 amino acids. CDR3 loop: CASSEGGGGGYTF. CDR3 sequence (DNA): TGTGCCAGCAGTGAAGGCGGGGGGGGAGGCTACACCTTC.

The CDR3 DNA sequence: TGTGCCAGTAGTACGGGACTAGCGGAGGCCAAAAACATTCAGTACTTC. Protein sequence: CASSTGLAEAKNIQYF. The rearrangement uses TRBV19 and TRBJ2-4, with 11 nucleotides matching TRBD2. Germline V gene data show CDR1 as LNHDA and CDR2 as SQIVND (reference sequence). V was clipped by 4 bases and J by 1 base; unmatched bases: 3. The CDR3 extends over 16 amino acids.